These T cell receptor beta chains were read from a single sample in a study of OX40 agonist ivuxolimab in advanced cancers. Produced via immunoSEQ multiplex PCR; TCRdb's table is partial and in-frame only. The sample carries some 62,000 clones, around 79% recorded once. Specimen: CD4+ or CD8+ T cells sorted from blood, collected in a trial of the OX40 agonist ivuxolimab. The receptors stem from an adult with an advanced solid tumor such as melanoma, head and neck, liver or kidney cancer. CDR3s include the opening cysteine and the closing phenylalanine or tryptophan. D genes are given only for firm matches. Size values are once, few and many counts, or a class for expanded clones, and some rows have none.

d_call: .; clone_size: .; v_call: TRBV2; j_call: TRBJ2-5; cdr3_length: 15; cdr3_aa: CASRDVGQPGETQYF; cdr3_nt: TGTGCCAGCAGGGACGTAGGACAGCCTGGGGAGACCCAGTACTTC
d_call: .; clone_size: .; v_call: TRBV6-5; j_call: TRBJ1-3; cdr3_length: 14; cdr3_aa: CASTPRGAGNTIYF; cdr3_nt: TGTGCCAGCACCCCCCGGGGAGCTGGAAACACCATATATTTT
d_call: TRBD2; clone_size: .; v_call: TRBV19; j_call: TRBJ2-1; cdr3_length: 15; cdr3_aa: CASSPGGGRSNEQFF; cdr3_nt: TGTGCCAGTAGCCCGGGTGGCGGGAGGTCAAATGAGCAGTTCTTC
d_call: .; clone_size: .; v_call: TRBV2; j_call: TRBJ2-1; cdr3_length: 15; cdr3_aa: CASSEGRVSYNEQFF; cdr3_nt: TGTGCCAGCAGTGAAGGCAGGGTCTCCTACAATGAGCAGTTCTTC
d_call: TRBD2; clone_size: .; v_call: TRBV7-3; j_call: TRBJ2-7; cdr3_length: 13; cdr3_aa: CASSPGTSGRLFF; cdr3_nt: TGTGCCAGCAGCCCCGGGACTAGCGGGAGGTTGTTTTTC
d_call: TRBD2; clone_size: .; v_call: TRBV11-2; j_call: TRBJ2-7; cdr3_length: 17; cdr3_aa: CASSWKTSGGASYEQYF; cdr3_nt: TGTGCCAGCAGCTGGAAGACTAGCGGGGGGGCGTCCTACGAGCAGTACTTC
d_call: TRBD2; clone_size: .; v_call: TRBV7-2; j_call: TRBJ2-5; cdr3_length: 15; cdr3_aa: CASKPRRGAYETQYF; cdr3_nt: TGTGCCAGCAAACCCCGGCGGGGGGCCTATGAGACCCAGTACTTC
d_call: .; clone_size: .; v_call: TRBV28; j_call: TRBJ2-6; cdr3_length: 15; cdr3_aa: CASTGGGVGANVLTF; cdr3_nt: TGTGCCAGCACTGGAGGGGGCGTAGGGGCCAACGTCCTGACTTTC
d_call: TRBD1; clone_size: .; v_call: TRBV7-3; j_call: TRBJ2-7; cdr3_length: 12; cdr3_aa: CASTGTGIEQYF; cdr3_nt: TGTGCCAGCACCGGGACAGGGATCGAGCAGTACTTC
d_call: TRBD2; clone_size: .; v_call: TRBV7-2; j_call: TRBJ2-1; cdr3_length: 18; cdr3_aa: CASSLLARLAPSYNEQFF; cdr3_nt: TGTGCCAGCAGCTTACTTGCGAGACTAGCGCCCTCCTACAATGAGCAGTTCTTC
d_call: TRBD2; clone_size: once; v_call: TRBV29-1; j_call: TRBJ2-3; cdr3_length: 20; cdr3_aa: CSVEAGTNSETSGSTDTQYF; cdr3_nt: TGCAGCGTTGAAGCCGGGACCAACTCCGAAACTAGCGGGAGCACAGATACGCAGTATTTT
d_call: .; clone_size: .; v_call: TRBV10-1; j_call: TRBJ2-3; cdr3_length: 17; cdr3_aa: CASSESSIRSKTDTQYF; cdr3_nt: TGCGCCAGCAGTGAGTCAAGTATCCGGTCAAAGACAGATACGCAGTATTTT
d_call: .; clone_size: medium-sized; v_call: TRBV19; j_call: TRBJ1-5; cdr3_length: 15; cdr3_aa: CASSGRSADNQPQHF; cdr3_nt: TGTGCCAGTAGCGGGCGGTCGGCAGACAATCAGCCCCAGCATTTT
d_call: .; clone_size: once; v_call: TRBV28; j_call: TRBJ2-7; cdr3_length: 14; cdr3_aa: CASSLQGYSYEQYF; cdr3_nt: TGTGCCAGCAGTTTACAGGGGTACTCCTACGAGCAGTACTTC
d_call: .; clone_size: .; v_call: TRBV4-1; j_call: TRBJ2-4; cdr3_length: 14; cdr3_aa: CASSQEGKSNIQYF; cdr3_nt: TGCGCCAGCAGCCAAGAAGGCAAAAGTAACATTCAGTACTTC
d_call: .; clone_size: .; v_call: TRBV4-3; j_call: TRBJ2-7; cdr3_length: 16; cdr3_aa: CASSPPGVKGTYEQYF; cdr3_nt: TGCGCCAGCAGCCCACCGGGGGTTAAGGGTACCTACGAGCAGTACTTC
d_call: TRBD2; clone_size: .; v_call: TRBV28; j_call: TRBJ2-1; cdr3_length: 17; cdr3_aa: CASSPGGADGSYNEQFF; cdr3_nt: TGTGCCAGCAGTCCGGGGGGTGCCGACGGCTCCTACAATGAGCAGTTCTTC
d_call: TRBD1; clone_size: few; v_call: TRBV5-1; j_call: TRBJ2-5; cdr3_length: 16; cdr3_aa: CASSSPGVGGVETQYF; cdr3_nt: TGCGCCAGCAGCTCCCCGGGCGTAGGGGGCGTGGAGACCCAGTACTTC
d_call: .; clone_size: .; v_call: TRBV28; j_call: TRBJ1-1; cdr3_length: 11; cdr3_aa: CASRVETTAFF; cdr3_nt: TGTGCCAGCAGGGTAGAGACCACAGCTTTCTTT
d_call: TRBD1; clone_size: .; v_call: TRBV28; j_call: TRBJ2-2; cdr3_length: 17; cdr3_aa: CASRFAGQGRSTGELFF; cdr3_nt: TGTGCCAGCAGGTTTGCCGGACAGGGGCGTAGCACCGGGGAGCTGTTTTTT
d_call: TRBD1; clone_size: .; v_call: TRBV7-9; j_call: TRBJ2-1; cdr3_length: 16; cdr3_aa: CASSPRDREVYNEQFF; cdr3_nt: TGTGCCAGCAGCCCCCGGGACAGGGAGGTCTACAATGAGCAGTTCTTC
d_call: .; clone_size: .; v_call: TRBV6-5; j_call: TRBJ1-2; cdr3_length: 13; cdr3_aa: CASSYSPAYGYTF; cdr3_nt: TGTGCCAGCAGTTACTCACCCGCCTATGGCTACACCTTC
d_call: TRBD1; clone_size: .; v_call: TRBV6-5; j_call: TRBJ1-2; cdr3_length: 15; cdr3_aa: CASSYSPDRGHGYTF; cdr3_nt: TGTGCCAGCAGTTACTCCCCAGACAGGGGGCATGGCTACACCTTC